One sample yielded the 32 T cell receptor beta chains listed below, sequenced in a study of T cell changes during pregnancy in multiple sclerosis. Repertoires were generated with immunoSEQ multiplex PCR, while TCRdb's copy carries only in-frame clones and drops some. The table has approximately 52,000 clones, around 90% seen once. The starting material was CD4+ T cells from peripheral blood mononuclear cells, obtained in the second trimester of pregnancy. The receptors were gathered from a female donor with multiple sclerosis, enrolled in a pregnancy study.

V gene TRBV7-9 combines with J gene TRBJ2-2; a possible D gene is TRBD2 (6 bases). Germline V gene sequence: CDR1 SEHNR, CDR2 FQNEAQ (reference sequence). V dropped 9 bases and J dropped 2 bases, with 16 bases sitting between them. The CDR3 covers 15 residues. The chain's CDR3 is CASSLVAVNTGELFF. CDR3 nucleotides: TGTGCCAGTTCGTTGGTAGCGGTAAACACCGGGGAGCTGTTTTTT.

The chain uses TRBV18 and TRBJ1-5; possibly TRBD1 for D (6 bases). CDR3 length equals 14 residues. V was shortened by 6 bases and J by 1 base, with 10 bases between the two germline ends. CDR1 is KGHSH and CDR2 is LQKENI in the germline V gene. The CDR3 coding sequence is TGTGCCAGCTCGGCAGGGGAAAGCAATCAGCCCCAGCATTTT. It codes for CASSAGESNQPQHF.

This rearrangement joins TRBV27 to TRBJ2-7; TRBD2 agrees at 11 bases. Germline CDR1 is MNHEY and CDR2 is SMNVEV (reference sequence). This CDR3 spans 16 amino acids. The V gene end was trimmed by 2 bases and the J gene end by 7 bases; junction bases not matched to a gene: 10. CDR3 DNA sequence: TGTGCCAGCAGTTTAGCGATAGCGGGAGGGCCAGGGGAGCAGTACTTC. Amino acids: CASSLAIAGGPGEQYF.

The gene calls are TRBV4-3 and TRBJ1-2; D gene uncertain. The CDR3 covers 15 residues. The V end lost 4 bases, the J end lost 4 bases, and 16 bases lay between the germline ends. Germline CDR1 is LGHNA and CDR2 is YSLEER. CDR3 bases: TGCGCCAGCAGCCGTTCTAGGGAGGGTAGCTATGGCTACACCTTC. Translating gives CASSRSREGSYGYTF.

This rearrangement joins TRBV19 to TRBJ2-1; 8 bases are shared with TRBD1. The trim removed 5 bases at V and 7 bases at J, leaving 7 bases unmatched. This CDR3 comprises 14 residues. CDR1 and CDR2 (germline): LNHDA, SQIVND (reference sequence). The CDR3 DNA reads TGTGCCAGTAGTTCTTGGACAGGGTCGAATGAGCAGTTCTTC. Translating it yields CASSSWTGSNEQFF.

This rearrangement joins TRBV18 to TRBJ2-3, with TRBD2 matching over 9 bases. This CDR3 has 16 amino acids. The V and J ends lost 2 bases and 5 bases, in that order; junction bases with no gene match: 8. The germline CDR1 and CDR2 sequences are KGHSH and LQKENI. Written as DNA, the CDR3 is TGTGCCAGCTCACCAATAGCGGGAGCAGTTAGAGATACGCAGTATTTT. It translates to CASSPIAGAVRDTQYF.

CDR3 region: CASSFSSSGSRDTQYF. The CDR3 bases are TGTGCCAGCAGCTTCTCTTCTAGCGGGAGCAGGGATACGCAGTATTTT. The gene calls are TRBV5-4 and TRBJ2-3; 10 nucleotides line up with TRBD2. V was pared by 2 bases and J by 6 bases, with 9 bases of the junction left unmatched. The CDR3 extends over 16 amino acids. Germline values: CDR1 SGHNT, CDR2 YYREEE (reference sequence).

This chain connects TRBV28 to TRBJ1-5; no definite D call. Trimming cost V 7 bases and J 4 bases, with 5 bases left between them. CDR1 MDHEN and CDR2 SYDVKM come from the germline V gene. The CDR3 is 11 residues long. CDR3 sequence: CASNRNQPQHF. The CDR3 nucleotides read TGTGCCAGCAACAGAAATCAGCCCCAGCATTTT.

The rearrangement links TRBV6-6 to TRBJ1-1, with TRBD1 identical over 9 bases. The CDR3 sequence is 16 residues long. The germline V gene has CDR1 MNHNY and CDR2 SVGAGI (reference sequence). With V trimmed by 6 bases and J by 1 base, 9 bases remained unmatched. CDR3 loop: CASSLQGAGGNTEAFF. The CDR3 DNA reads TGTGCCAGCAGCCTACAGGGGGCGGGGGGGAACACTGAAGCTTTCTTT.

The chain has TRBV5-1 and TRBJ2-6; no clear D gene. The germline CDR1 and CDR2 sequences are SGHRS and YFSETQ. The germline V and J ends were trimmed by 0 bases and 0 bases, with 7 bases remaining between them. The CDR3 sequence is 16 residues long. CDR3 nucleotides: TGCGCCAGCAGCTTGGGCCCTAGCTCTGGGGCCAACGTCCTGACTTTC. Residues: CASSLGPSSGANVLTF.

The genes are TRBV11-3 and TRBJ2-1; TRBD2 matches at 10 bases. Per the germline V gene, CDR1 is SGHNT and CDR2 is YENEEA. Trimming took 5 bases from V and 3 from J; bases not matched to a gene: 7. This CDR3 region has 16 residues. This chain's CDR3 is CASSRAWTSGYNEQFF. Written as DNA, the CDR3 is TGTGCCAGCAGCCGAGCTTGGACTAGCGGCTACAATGAGCAGTTCTTC.

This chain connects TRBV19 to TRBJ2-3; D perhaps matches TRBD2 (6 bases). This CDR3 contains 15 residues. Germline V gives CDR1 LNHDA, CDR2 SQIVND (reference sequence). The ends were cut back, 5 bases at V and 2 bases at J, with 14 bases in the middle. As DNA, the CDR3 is TGTGCCAGTAGTCCCGGAGGGCAGGTCACAGATACGCAGTATTTT. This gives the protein CASSPGGQVTDTQYF. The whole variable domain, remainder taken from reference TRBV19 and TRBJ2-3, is DGGITQSPKYLFRKEGQNVTLSCEQNLNHDAMYWYRQDPGQGLRLIYYSQIVNDFQKGDIAEGYSVSREKKESFPLTVTSAQKNPTAFYLCASSPGGQVTDTQYFGPGTRLTVL.

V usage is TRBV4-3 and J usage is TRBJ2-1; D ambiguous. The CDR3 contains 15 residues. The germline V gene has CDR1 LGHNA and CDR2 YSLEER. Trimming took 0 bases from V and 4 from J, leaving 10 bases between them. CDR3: CASSQDSENYNEQFF. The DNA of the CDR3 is TGCGCCAGCAGCCAAGATTCGGAGAATTACAATGAGCAGTTCTTC.

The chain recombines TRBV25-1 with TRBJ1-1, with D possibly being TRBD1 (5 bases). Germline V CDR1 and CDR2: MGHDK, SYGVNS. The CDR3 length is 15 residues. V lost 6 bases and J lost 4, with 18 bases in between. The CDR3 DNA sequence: TGTGCCAGCAGGGGGGGGGTGGGTGTGAGCACTGAAGCTTTCTTT. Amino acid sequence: CASRGGVGVSTEAFF.

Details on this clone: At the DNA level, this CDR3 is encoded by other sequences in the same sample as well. The CDR3: CASRGGQGLNEKLFF. CDR3 DNA: TGTGCCAGCAGGGGGGGACAGGGCCTCAATGAAAAACTGTTTTTT. The V call is TRBV28, the J call TRBJ1-4; 9 bases are shared with TRBD1. Losses at the gene ends were 6 bases for V and 5 bases for J; bases not matched to a gene: 7. Germline V lookup: CDR1 MDHEN, CDR2 SYDVKM. This CDR3 comprises 15 residues.

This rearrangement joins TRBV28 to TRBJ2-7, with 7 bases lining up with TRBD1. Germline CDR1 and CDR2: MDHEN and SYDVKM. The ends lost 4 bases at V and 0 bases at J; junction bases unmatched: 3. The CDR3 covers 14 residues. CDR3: CASSSQGSSYEQYF. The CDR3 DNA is TGTGCCAGCAGTTCACAGGGGAGCTCCTACGAGCAGTACTTC. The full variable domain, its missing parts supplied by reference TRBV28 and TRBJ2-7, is DVKVTQSSRYLVKRTGEKVFLECVQDMDHENMFWYRQDPGLGLRLIYFSYDVKMKEKGDIPEGYSVSREKKERFSLILESASTNQTSMYLCASSSQGSSYEQYFGPGTRLTVT.

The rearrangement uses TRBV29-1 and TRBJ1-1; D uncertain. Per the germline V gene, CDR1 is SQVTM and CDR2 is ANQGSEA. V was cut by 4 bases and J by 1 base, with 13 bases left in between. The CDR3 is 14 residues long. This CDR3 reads CSVVNQAQNTEAFF. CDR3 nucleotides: TGCAGCGTTGTAAACCAGGCCCAGAACACTGAAGCTTTCTTT. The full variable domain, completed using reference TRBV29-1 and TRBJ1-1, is SAVISQKPSRDICQRGTSLTIQCQVDSQVTMMFWYRQQPGQSLTLIATANQGSEATYESGFVIDKFPISRPNLTFSTLTVSNMSPEDSSIYLCSVVNQAQNTEAFFGQGTRLTVV.

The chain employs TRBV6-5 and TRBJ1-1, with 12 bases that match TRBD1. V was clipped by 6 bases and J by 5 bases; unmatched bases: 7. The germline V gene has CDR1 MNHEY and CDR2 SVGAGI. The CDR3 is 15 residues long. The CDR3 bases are TGTGCCAGCAGAGGGGACAGGGGGCGTCGAACTGAAGCTTTCTTT. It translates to CASRGDRGRRTEAFF.

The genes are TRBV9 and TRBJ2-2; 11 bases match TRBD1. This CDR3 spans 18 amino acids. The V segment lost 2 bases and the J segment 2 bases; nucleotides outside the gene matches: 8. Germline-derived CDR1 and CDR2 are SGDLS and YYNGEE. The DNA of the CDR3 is TGTGCCAGCAGCGTCCAATCCGGACAGGGGGCAAACACCGGGGAGCTGTTTTTT. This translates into CASSVQSGQGANTGELFF.

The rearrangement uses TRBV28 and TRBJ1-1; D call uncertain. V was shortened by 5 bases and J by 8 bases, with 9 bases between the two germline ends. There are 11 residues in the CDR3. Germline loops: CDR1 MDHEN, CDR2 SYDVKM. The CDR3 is CASSARIEAFF. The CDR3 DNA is TGTGCCAGCAGTGCCAGGATCGAAGCTTTCTTT.

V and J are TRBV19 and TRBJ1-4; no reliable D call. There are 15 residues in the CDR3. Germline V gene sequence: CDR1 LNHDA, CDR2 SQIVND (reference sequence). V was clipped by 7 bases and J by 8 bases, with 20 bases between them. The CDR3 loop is CASTLRTSSGEKLFF. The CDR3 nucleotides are TGTGCCAGTACCCTCAGGACTTCCTCAGGCGAAAAACTGTTTTTT.

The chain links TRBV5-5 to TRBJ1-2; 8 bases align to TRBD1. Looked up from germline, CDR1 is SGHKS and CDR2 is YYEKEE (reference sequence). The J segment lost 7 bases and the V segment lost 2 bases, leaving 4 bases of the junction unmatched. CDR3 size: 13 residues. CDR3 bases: TGTGCCAGCAGCTTACGACAGGGGACTGGCTACACCTTC. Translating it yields CASSLRQGTGYTF.

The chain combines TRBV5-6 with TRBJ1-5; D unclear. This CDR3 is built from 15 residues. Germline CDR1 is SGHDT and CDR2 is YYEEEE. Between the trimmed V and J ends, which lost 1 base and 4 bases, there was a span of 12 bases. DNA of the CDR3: TGTGCCAGCAGCTTGTACCAGGCTCCTAATCAGCCCCAGCATTTT. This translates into CASSLYQAPNQPQHF.

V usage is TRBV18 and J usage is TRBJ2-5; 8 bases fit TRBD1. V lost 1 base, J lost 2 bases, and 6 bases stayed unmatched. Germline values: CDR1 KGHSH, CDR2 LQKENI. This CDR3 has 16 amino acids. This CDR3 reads CASSPLGQGAQETQYF. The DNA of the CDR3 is TGTGCCAGCTCACCACTGGGCCAGGGGGCACAAGAGACCCAGTACTTC.

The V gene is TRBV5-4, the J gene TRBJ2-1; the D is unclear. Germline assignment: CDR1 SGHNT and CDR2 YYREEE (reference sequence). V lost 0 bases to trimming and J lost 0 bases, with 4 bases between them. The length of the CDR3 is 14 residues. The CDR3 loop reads CASSLESSYNEQFF. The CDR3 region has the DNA TGTGCCAGCAGCTTGGAGAGCTCCTACAATGAGCAGTTCTTC.

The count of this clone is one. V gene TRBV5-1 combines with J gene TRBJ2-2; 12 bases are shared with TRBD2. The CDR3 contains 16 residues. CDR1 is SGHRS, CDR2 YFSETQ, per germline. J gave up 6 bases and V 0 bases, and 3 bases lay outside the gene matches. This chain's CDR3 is CASSLATSGSAGELFF. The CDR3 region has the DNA TGCGCCAGCAGCTTGGCGACTAGCGGGAGTGCCGGGGAGCTGTTTTTT.

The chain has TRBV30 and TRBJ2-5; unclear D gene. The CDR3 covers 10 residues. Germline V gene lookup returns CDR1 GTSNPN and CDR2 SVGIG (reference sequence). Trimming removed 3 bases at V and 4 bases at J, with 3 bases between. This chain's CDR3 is CAWRRETQYF. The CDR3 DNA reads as TGTGCCTGGAGGAGAGAGACCCAGTACTTC.

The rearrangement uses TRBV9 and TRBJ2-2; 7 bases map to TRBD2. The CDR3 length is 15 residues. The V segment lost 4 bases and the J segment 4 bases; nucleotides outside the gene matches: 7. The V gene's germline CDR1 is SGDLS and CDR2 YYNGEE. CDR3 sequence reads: CASSPRASGTGELFF. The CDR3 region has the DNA TGTGCCAGCAGCCCTCGGGCTAGCGGCACCGGGGAGCTGTTTTTT. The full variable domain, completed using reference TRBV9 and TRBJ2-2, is DSGVTQTPKHLITATGQRVTLRCSPRSGDLSVYWYQQSLDQGLQFLIQYYNGEERAKGNILERFSAQQFPDLHSELNLSSLELGDSALYFCASSPRASGTGELFFGEGSRLTVL.

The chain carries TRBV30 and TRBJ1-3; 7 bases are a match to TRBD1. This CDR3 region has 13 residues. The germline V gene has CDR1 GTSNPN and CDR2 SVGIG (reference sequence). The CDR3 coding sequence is TGTGCTATGGACAGGAGTTCTGGAAACACCATATATTTT. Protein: CAMDRSSGNTIYF.

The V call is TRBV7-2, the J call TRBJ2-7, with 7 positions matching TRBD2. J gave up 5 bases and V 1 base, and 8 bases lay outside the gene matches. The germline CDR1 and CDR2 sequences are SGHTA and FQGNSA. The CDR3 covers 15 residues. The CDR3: CASSLVLRERDEQYF. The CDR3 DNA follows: TGTGCCAGCAGCTTAGTTTTGCGGGAGAGGGACGAGCAGTACTTC.

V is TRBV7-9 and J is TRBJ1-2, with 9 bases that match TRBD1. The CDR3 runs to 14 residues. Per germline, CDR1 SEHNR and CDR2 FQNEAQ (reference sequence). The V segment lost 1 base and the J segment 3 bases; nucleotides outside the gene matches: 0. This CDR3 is CASSLGQGDYGYTF. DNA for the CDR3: TGTGCCAGCAGCTTAGGACAGGGGGACTATGGCTACACCTTC.

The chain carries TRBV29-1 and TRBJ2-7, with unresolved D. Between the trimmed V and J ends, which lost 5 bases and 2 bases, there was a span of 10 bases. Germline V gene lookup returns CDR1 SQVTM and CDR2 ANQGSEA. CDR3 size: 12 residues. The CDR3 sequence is CSVYTEPYEQYF. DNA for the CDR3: TGCAGCGTTTACACGGAGCCCTACGAGCAGTACTTC.